Presented here are 27 T cell receptor beta chains from one specimen sequenced in a study of T cell responses to AZD1222 COVID-19 vaccine. The assay was immunoSEQ multiplex PCR, and TCRdb's table has in-frame clones only and misses some. In the table there are approximately 190,000 clones, approximately 90% of which are singletons. The sequencing used peripheral blood, collected 28 days after the second dose of the MenACWY control vaccine. All receptors derive from an adult who received the MenACWY meningococcal vaccine as a control.

V and J are TRBV5-1 and TRBJ2-3; D remains unclear. This CDR3 spans 14 amino acids. Between the trimmed V and J ends, which lost 0 bases and 2 bases, there was a span of 7 bases. Germline assignment: CDR1 SGHRS and CDR2 YFSETQ. CDR3 nucleotide sequence: TGCGCCAGCAGCTTGGGGGGTAACACAGATACGCAGTATTTT. Encoded protein: CASSLGGNTDTQYF.

The chain uses TRBV24-1 and TRBJ1-5, with no clear D. The CDR3 is 17 amino acids. Germline V CDR1 and CDR2: KGHDR, SFDVKD. V dropped 3 bases and J dropped 0 bases, with 14 bases sitting between them. CDR3 in amino acids: CATSDHQTDASNQPQHF. The CDR3 DNA follows: TGTGCCACCAGTGATCACCAAACGGACGCTAGCAATCAGCCCCAGCATTTT.

This clone appeared once. The chain links TRBV6-1 to TRBJ1-5, with D perhaps TRBD1 (5 bases). CDR3 length equals 17 residues. Looked up from germline, CDR1 is MNHNS and CDR2 is SASEGT. V was clipped by 0 bases and J by 1 base, with 13 bases between them. Written as DNA, the CDR3 is TGTGCCAGCAGTGAAGCTTTGGGGACCGTGAGCAATCAGCCCCAGCATTTT. This translates into CASSEALGTVSNQPQHF.

This chain joins TRBV9 and TRBJ1-2; 9 nucleotides align to TRBD1. V trimming: 0 bases; J trimming: 2 bases; junction bases outside the gene matches: 2. Germline CDR1 SGDLS, CDR2 YYNGEE. CDR3 length: 15 residues. The CDR3 coding sequence is TGTGCCAGCAGCGTAGGGGGACAGGGAAACTATGGCTACACCTTC. Translation: CASSVGGQGNYGYTF.

The chain joins TRBV7-8 to TRBJ2-3; D may match TRBD1 or TRBD2 (5 bases each). The CDR3 totals 16 residues. V was pared by 5 bases and J by 1 base, with 16 bases between. Germline V lookup: CDR1 SGHVS, CDR2 FQNEAQ. CDR3 coding DNA: TGTGCCAGCAGCCTAGGACCGCTGGGGGGCACAGATACGCAGTATTTT. Its protein product is CASSLGPLGGTDTQYF. Full variable domain (outside the CDR3, taken from reference TRBV7-8 and TRBJ2-3): GAGVSQSPRYKVAKRGQDVALRCDPISGHVSLFWYQQALGQGPEFLTYFQNEAQLDKSGLPSDRFFAERPEGSVSTLKIQRTQQEDSAVYLCASSLGPLGGTDTQYFGPGTRLTVL.

The chain recombines TRBV6-5 with TRBJ1-1, with 7 bases aligning to TRBD1. The CDR3 loop spans 14 amino acids. The V and J ends lost 7 bases and 3 bases, in that order; junction bases with no gene match: 8. The germline CDR1 and CDR2 sequences are MNHEY and SVGAGI. In DNA, the CDR3 is TGTGCCAGCAAAGATAAGGGGGCATACACTGAAGCTTTCTTT. Translating it yields CASKDKGAYTEAFF.

V is TRBV5-1 and J is TRBJ1-4; D gene ambiguous. V shed 2 bases and J shed 0 bases, with 8 bases lying between them. This CDR3 comprises 15 residues. Per germline, CDR1 SGHRS and CDR2 YFSETQ. CDR3 coding DNA: TGCGCCAGCAGCTTCACCGATTCAACTAATGAAAAACTGTTTTTT. This gives the protein CASSFTDSTNEKLFF.

This chain connects TRBV28 to TRBJ1-4; 7 nucleotides align to TRBD1. The CDR3 runs to 17 residues. Looked up from germline, CDR1 is MDHEN and CDR2 is SYDVKM. V shed 8 bases and J 7 bases; nucleotides not matched to a gene: 19. CDR3 amino acids: CASVESTGTVSVEKLFF. The CDR3 DNA follows: TGTGCCAGCGTAGAATCAACCGGGACAGTAAGCGTTGAAAAACTGTTTTTT.

The chain combines TRBV28 with TRBJ2-7; no clear D. CDR3 length: 16 amino acids. Per germline, CDR1 MDHEN and CDR2 SYDVKM. Deletions cut 4 bases from V and 0 bases from J, with 16 bases between. CDR3 coding DNA: TGTGCCAGCAGTTCCTCCCCGGGCGTGTCCTCCTACGAGCAGTACTTC. It translates to CASSSSPGVSSYEQYF.

The gene calls are TRBV23-1 and TRBJ2-7, with TRBD1 as a possible D gene (5 bases). TRBV23-1 is recorded as an ORF, its role being uncertain. Trimming removed 0 bases at V and 1 base at J, with 10 bases between. This CDR3 region has 15 residues. The CDR3 sequence: CASSQSYRRSYEQYF. The CDR3 region has the DNA TGCGCCAGCAGTCAATCATACAGGAGATCCTACGAGCAGTACTTC.

The chain employs TRBV12-3 or TRBV12-4 and TRBJ2-7; TRBD1 matches 8 bases. J lost 7 bases, V lost 4 bases, and 6 bases had no gene match. CDR3 length: 13 amino acids. As DNA, the CDR3 is TGTGCCAGCAGTTGGACAGGGACGGGAGAGCAGTACTTC. This encodes CASSWTGTGEQYF.

The chain couples TRBV5-1 to TRBJ2-5; maybe TRBD2 (6 bases). Germline assignment: CDR1 SGHRS and CDR2 YFSETQ. CDR3 size: 14 residues. V dropped 0 bases and J dropped 7 bases, with 13 bases sitting between them. Here the CDR3 reads CASSLDPSGGTQYF. CDR3 DNA sequence: TGCGCCAGCAGCTTGGACCCCTCCGGGGGGACCCAGTACTTC. The whole variable domain, filled in from reference TRBV5-1 and TRBJ2-5, reads KAGVTQTPRYLIKTRGQQVTLSCSPISGHRSVSWYQQTPGQGLQFLFEYFSETQRNKGNFPGRFSGRQFSNSRSEMNVSTLELGDSALYLCASSLDPSGGTQYFGPGTRLLVL.

The CDR3 region is CASSVGRGSTGNTIYF. CDR3 DNA sequence: TGTGCCAGCAGCGTAGGAAGAGGCTCTACTGGAAACACCATATATTTT. The chain joins TRBV9 to TRBJ1-3; D gene ambiguous. Germline V gene sequence: CDR1 SGDLS, CDR2 YYNGEE. The CDR3 has 16 residues. Trimming took off 0 bases at V and 2 bases at J, with 12 bases between the two ends. Full variable domain (outside the CDR3, taken from reference TRBV9 and TRBJ1-3): DSGVTQTPKHLITATGQRVTLRCSPRSGDLSVYWYQQSLDQGLQFLIQYYNGEERAKGNILERFSAQQFPDLHSELNLSSLELGDSALYFCASSVGRGSTGNTIYFGEGSWLTVV.

The CDR3 DNA sequence: TGTGCCAGCAGCTCACAGGGACGCGGGGTGGGCGAGCAGTACTTC. Its protein is CASSSQGRGVGEQYF. The chain employs TRBV7-6 and TRBJ2-7; D may be TRBD1 or TRBD2 (6 bases each). Germline lookup yields CDR1 SGHVS and CDR2 FNYEAQ. Trimming took 4 bases from V and 6 from J, leaving 19 bases between them. The CDR3 length is 15 residues.

V and J are TRBV10-1 and TRBJ2-1; a possible D gene is TRBD2 (7 bases). V was shortened by 5 bases and J by 5 bases, with 16 bases between the two germline ends. This CDR3 is 15 amino acids long. Germline V gives CDR1 WNHNN, CDR2 SYGVQD (reference sequence). Here the CDR3 DNA reads TGCGCCAGCAGTCTTTCGGGGGGCCCACACAATGAGCAGTTCTTC. Its protein is CASSLSGGPHNEQFF.

V gene TRBV30 combines with J gene TRBJ1-2; no firm D call. Germline loops: CDR1 GTSNPN, CDR2 SVGIG (reference sequence). The CDR3 sequence is 13 residues long. V shed 2 bases and J shed 2 bases, with 9 bases lying between them. The CDR3 sequence is CAWSPDPNYGYTF. In DNA form, the CDR3 reads TGTGCCTGGAGTCCTGATCCCAACTATGGCTACACCTTC.

With regard to this clone: The sample holds other DNA sequences that translate to the same CDR3. The V gene is TRBV28, the J gene TRBJ1-5, with D possibly matching TRBD1 (5 bases). This CDR3 is built from 15 residues. V shed 6 bases and J shed 4 bases, with 16 bases lying between them. Germline V CDR1 and CDR2: MDHEN, SYDVKM. CDR3 coding DNA: TGTGCCAGCAGCCTCAGACCGGGACCTAATCAGCCCCAGCATTTT. Translated, it gives CASSLRPGPNQPQHF.

The chain joins TRBV3-1 (or the pseudogene TRBV3-2) to TRBJ2-5, with a weak D call TRBD1 (6 bases). CDR3 length: 14 residues. Germline V gene sequence: CDR1 LGHDT, CDR2 YNNKEL (reference sequence). V dropped 0 bases and J dropped 4 bases, with 9 bases sitting between them. The DNA of the CDR3 is TGTGCCAGCAGCCAAGATTTCAGGGGAGAGACCCAGTACTTC. This sequence encodes CASSQDFRGETQYF.

The sample holds one count of this clone. V usage is TRBV5-1 and J usage is TRBJ1-5, with D perhaps matching TRBD1 (5 bases). Germline V gives CDR1 SGHRS, CDR2 YFSETQ. The CDR3 has 13 amino acids. V was cut by 4 bases and J by 7 bases, with 12 bases left in between. The CDR3 nucleotides read TGCGCCAGCAGCCCGGGGGTGCGGCAGCCCCAGCATTTT. Translated: CASSPGVRQPQHF.

Only a few counts were recorded for this clone. V is TRBV15 and J is TRBJ1-1, with D possibly matching TRBD1 (6 bases). CDR1 and CDR2 from the germline V gene are LNHNV and YYDKDF (reference sequence). The CDR3 spans 12 residues. Trimming left V 1 base short and J 9 bases short, with 9 bases between. For the CDR3, the DNA is TGTGCCACCAGCAGAGCTACAGGGAAAGCTTTCTTT. Translating it yields CATSRATGKAFF. The full variable domain, rest sourced from reference TRBV15 and TRBJ1-1, is DAMVIQNPRYQVTQFGKPVTLSCSQTLNHNVMYWYQQKSSQAPKLLFHYYDKDFNNEADTPDNFQSRRPNTSFCFLDIRSPGLGDTAMYLCATSRATGKAFFGQGTRLTVV.

This clone was detected only once. Germline is not matched at one junction end, which may reflect a read error. The chain links TRBV5-5 to TRBJ1-2, with TRBD1 matching 10 bases. The CDR3 is 13 residues long. Per germline, CDR1 SGHKS and CDR2 YYEKEE (reference sequence). In DNA, the CDR3 is TGTGCCAGCAGTAAAGACAGGGGGCCCTCACCCCACTTC. This translates into CASSKDRGPSPHF.

CDR3 in amino acids: CASSSYLAGGRYEQYF. Here the CDR3 DNA reads TGTGCCAGCAGCTCCTACCTAGCGGGAGGCCGCTACGAGCAGTACTTC. The V call is TRBV3-1 (or the pseudogene TRBV3-2), the J call TRBJ2-7; 11 positions match TRBD2. CDR1 and CDR2 from the germline V gene are LGHDT and YNNKEL (reference sequence). The CDR3 is made up of 16 amino acids. J gave up 3 bases and V 5 bases, and 9 bases lay outside the gene matches.

This clone was found a few times. The chain uses TRBV7-8 and TRBJ1-1; 8 bases are a match to TRBD1. Trimming took 5 bases from V and 5 from J; bases not matched to a gene: 7. CDR1 is SGHVS, CDR2 FQNEAQ, per germline. This CDR3 spans 14 amino acids. The chain's CDR3 is CASSSRGRGTEAFF. CDR3 bases: TGTGCCAGCAGCAGCAGGGGGCGGGGTACTGAAGCTTTCTTT.

The CDR3 here is CASSQGTPDYGYTF. The CDR3 nucleotides read TGCGCCAGCAGCCAAGGGACACCCGACTATGGCTACACCTTC. This chain joins TRBV4-1 and TRBJ1-2; D is perhaps TRBD1 (5 bases). CDR1 and CDR2 from the germline V gene are MGHRA and YSYEKL. The CDR3 extends over 14 amino acids. The V end lost 1 base, the J end lost 3 bases, and 9 bases lay between the germline ends.

The chain carries TRBV2 and TRBJ1-5; tentative D call: TRBD1 (6 bases). The length of the CDR3 is 14 residues. Deletions cut 7 bases from V and 1 base from J, with 11 bases between. The germline gives CDR1 SNHLY, CDR2 FYNNEI. CDR3 nucleotides: TGTGCCAGCACTCTCACAGGGAGCAATCAGCCCCAGCATTTT. Amino acid sequence: CASTLTGSNQPQHF.

This chain links TRBV5-1 with TRBJ1-1, with D possibly matching TRBD1 (5 bases). The V end was cut by 4 bases, the J end by 4 bases, with 26 bases between. CDR1 is SGHRS, CDR2 YFSETQ, per germline. The CDR3 is 18 residues long. The CDR3 nucleotides read TGCGCCAGCAGCCCAACAACGGGGCAGGGTTGGAGTAGCACTGAAGCTTTCTTT. It specifies CASSPTTGQGWSSTEAFF.

The chain couples TRBV30 to TRBJ2-6; D uncertain. There are 16 residues in the CDR3. Looked up from germline, CDR1 is GTSNPN and CDR2 is SVGIG (reference sequence). Trimming pared 1 base from V and 0 bases from J, leaving 10 bases between. The CDR3 region has the DNA TGTGCCTGGAGTGATAATAGGATCTCTGGGGCCAACGTCCTGACTTTC. It encodes CAWSDNRISGANVLTF. Together with reference TRBV30 and TRBJ2-6, the CDR3 gives the full variable domain: SQTIHQWPATLVQPVGSPLSLECTVEGTSNPNLYWYRQAAGRGLQLLFYSVGIGQISSEVPQNLSASRPQDRQFILSSKKLLLSDSGFYLCAWSDNRISGANVLTFGAGSRLTVL.